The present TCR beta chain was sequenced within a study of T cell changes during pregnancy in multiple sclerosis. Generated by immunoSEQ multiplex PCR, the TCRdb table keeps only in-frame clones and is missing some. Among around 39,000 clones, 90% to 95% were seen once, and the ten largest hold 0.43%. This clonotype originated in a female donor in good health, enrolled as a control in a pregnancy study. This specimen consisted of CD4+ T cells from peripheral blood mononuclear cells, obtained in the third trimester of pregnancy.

CDR3 coding DNA: TGTGCCAGCAAAGGGGATGCCCGGGAGACCCAGTACTTC. This encodes CASKGDARETQYF. This chain links TRBV27 with TRBJ2-5, with D possibly TRBD1 on 5 matching bases. CDR1 is MNHEY, CDR2 SMNVEV, per germline (reference sequence). V shed 7 bases and J shed 5 bases, with 14 bases lying between them. The CDR3 totals 13 residues.